This T cell receptor beta chain was observed in a study of immune reconstitution after stem cell transplant in scleroderma. CDR1 is DFQATT, CDR2 SNEGSKA, per germline (reference sequence). The CDR3 is 17 residues long. The V and J ends lost 3 bases and 1 base respectively, with 21 bases between them. TCRdb called the RT-PCR reads again in MiXCR, with one record for every CDR3 protein. The repertoire includes 1,500 to 2,000 distinct CDR3 sequences, roughly an eighth of them detected once, and more than 20% sits in the top ten. This clonotype rates as large. This TCR was recovered from a female donor with systemic sclerosis. V is TRBV20-1 and J is TRBJ1-1, with D perhaps matching TRBD1 (6 bases). The material was obtained before or after autologous hematopoietic stem cell transplantation (not recorded which). CDR3 coding DNA: TGCAGTGCTAGCGGGCTTCCTACAGGGAAAGGGAACACTGAAGCTTTCTTT. It is translated as CSASGLPTGKGNTEAFF.